Presented here are 8 T cell receptor beta chains from one specimen sequenced in a study of T cell responses to AZD1222 COVID-19 vaccine. Sequenced by immunoSEQ multiplex PCR; TCRdb stores in-frame clones only, minus some. In the table there are more than 90,000 clones, around 87% of which are singletons. This specimen was peripheral blood, taken 28 days after the second AZD1222 dose. The receptors were sampled from an adult who received the AZD1222 COVID-19 vaccine.

The sample holds one count of this clone. The chain links TRBV5-6 to TRBJ1-2, with 8 bases matching TRBD1. Germline lookup yields CDR1 SGHDT and CDR2 YYEEEE. The CDR3 consists of 15 residues. V shed 4 bases, J shed 2 bases, and the junction held 7 bases outside the gene matches. This CDR3 reads CASSPDRGLNYGYTF. CDR3 in DNA: TGTGCCAGCAGCCCTGACAGGGGTTTAAACTATGGCTACACCTTC.

The chain recombines TRBV7-2 with TRBJ2-7, with D maybe TRBD2 (6 bases). The CDR3 is 13 amino acids. Germline V gene lookup returns CDR1 SGHTA and CDR2 FQGNSA. Trimming shortened V by 5 bases and J by 9 bases, and 17 bases separated the two germline ends. The DNA for the CDR3 is TGTGCCAGCAGCACTCAAGAGGGGACTCGGCAGTACTTC. Translating gives CASSTQEGTRQYF.

This rearrangement joins TRBV30 to TRBJ1-4; D uncertain. CDR3 size: 13 residues. V lost 2 bases, J lost 4 bases, and 8 bases lay in between. The V gene's germline CDR1 is GTSNPN and CDR2 SVGIG (reference sequence). The CDR3 region is CAWSRGNNEKLFF. Written as DNA, the CDR3 is TGTGCCTGGAGTCGAGGAAATAATGAAAAACTGTTTTTT. Using reference TRBV30 and TRBJ1-4 for the parts outside the CDR3, the full variable domain is SQTIHQWPATLVQPVGSPLSLECTVEGTSNPNLYWYRQAAGRGLQLLFYSVGIGQISSEVPQNLSASRPQDRQFILSSKKLLLSDSGFYLCAWSRGNNEKLFFGSGTQLSVL.

The rearrangement links TRBV13 to TRBJ2-1; TRBD2 agrees at 13 bases. The J segment lost 0 bases and the V segment lost 4 bases, leaving 6 bases of the junction unmatched. Germline CDR1 and CDR2: PRHDT and FYEKMQ (reference sequence). The length of the CDR3 is 18 residues. The CDR3 reads CASSSGLAGSHSYNEQFF. The CDR3 DNA reads as TGTGCCAGCAGCTCGGGACTAGCGGGGAGCCACTCCTACAATGAGCAGTTCTTC.

This chain joins TRBV2 and TRBJ1-3; D not resolved. Germline CDR1 is SNHLY and CDR2 is FYNNEI. This CDR3 is built from 15 residues. Trimming cost V 5 bases and J 0 bases, with 11 bases left between them. The CDR3 nucleotides are TGTGCCAGCAGTCAGGCGGGTAGCTCTGGAAACACCATATATTTT. Amino acid sequence: CASSQAGSSGNTIYF.

This chain connects TRBV9 to TRBJ1-1, with D perhaps TRBD1 (5 bases). Trimming shortened V by 0 bases and J by 3 bases, and 9 bases separated the two germline ends. The CDR3 has 14 amino acids. Germline values: CDR1 SGDLS, CDR2 YYNGEE. CDR3 coding DNA: TGTGCCAGCAGCGTAGCAATCAGGGACACTGAAGCTTTCTTT. Protein: CASSVAIRDTEAFF.

This chain joins TRBV27 and TRBJ2-1, with D possibly being TRBD1 (6 bases). CDR1 and CDR2 (germline): MNHEY, SMNVEV (reference sequence). V was trimmed by 5 bases and J by 0 bases, leaving 8 bases between them. This CDR3 comprises 14 residues. The CDR3: CASSQGSSYNEQFF. CDR3 nucleotides: TGTGCCAGCAGTCAGGGGAGCTCCTACAATGAGCAGTTCTTC.

The V call is TRBV27, the J call TRBJ1-6, with D hard to call. This CDR3 is 14 amino acids long. Germline CDR1 and CDR2: MNHEY and SMNVEV (reference sequence). The V and J ends lost 3 bases and 8 bases respectively, with 11 bases between them. The CDR3 protein is CASSFMGRDSPLHF. The CDR3 region has the DNA TGTGCCAGCAGTTTCATGGGAAGGGATTCACCCCTCCACTTT.